This T cell receptor beta chain was identified in a study of liver allograft versus peripheral blood T cells (dated by TCRdb to the early 2020s). In the study overall: T cell receptor repertoires present within transplanted livers were compared with repertoires in the peripheral blood of liver transplant recipients. Points the paper makes about the study in general: T cell receptor repertoires inside liver allografts were reported to differ from those detected in peripheral blood.

The data were produced on an Illumina MiSeq. TCRdb reanalyzed the raw reads on its own, using fastp at Q25 for trimming and MiXCR for clone calling, and kept in-frame beta chains. A single entry per CDR3 protein holds the most common genes and DNA from its merged rows. The sample contains around 18,000 distinct CDR3 sequences, 20% to 25% of them found a single time. In total, the top ten clones hold about 13% of the sample. A remark on this clonotype: What antigen it recognizes has not been identified. Per-nucleotide qualities are absent, and no much larger clonotype sits a single base away.

From the germline V gene, CDR1 is MNHNS and CDR2 is SASEGT. The CDR3 has 14 amino acids, counting the end cysteine and phenylalanine. Only CDR3 DNA remains: 42 bases, in frame from the first base. The trim is 5 bases for V and 6 bases for J, with a gap of 16 bases between the germline ends. This TCR was recovered from a human patient who had a liver transplant. It is possible that, after a transplant, some T cells come from the graft donor. The rearrangement joined TRBV6-1 to TRBJ1-2, and perhaps TRBD1 as D gene, on 6 matching bases. CDR3 region: CASSYADRTNGYTF. At the DNA level, the sequence is TGTGCCAGCAGTTACGCGGACAGAACTAATGGCTACACCTTC.